This T cell receptor beta chain is drawn from a study of T cell repertoires in cytomegalovirus infection. Looking at the study overall: Matching HLA type, along with CMV infection, was indicated by public TCR beta signatures.

Overall study results and limits: Ex vivo, HLA-C-restricted CMV-specific TCR beta clonotypes prevailed over the rest of the response. The cumulative frequency of public TCR beta families identified carriers of CMV plus the relevant HLA.

V lost 4 bases to trimming and J lost 1 base, with 10 bases between them. CDR1 and CDR2 (germline): SGHVS, FNYEAQ. The CDR3 extends over 15 amino acids. This clonotype came up a few times. Its cognate antigen is unknown. One entry per CDR3 protein results from TCRdb running MiXCR on the reads. The data contain roughly 51,000 distinct CDR3 sequences, 15% to 25% of them singletons. Sequencing used CD8+ T cells from cultured PBMCs, obtained from culture after CMV antigen stimulation. The TCR originated in a human donor in good health (CMV status not recorded). Some clones in this sample may be carry-over from other donors' samples. This sequence joins TRBV7-6 and TRBJ2-2; D is perhaps TRBD2 (6 bases). CDR3 loop: CASSSNSGNTGELFF. DNA of the CDR3: TGTGCCAGCAGCTCTAATAGCGGGAACACCGGGGAGCTGTTTTTT.